The 32 T cell receptor beta chains reported below all come from one sample, sequenced in a study of early T cells in non-severe SARS-CoV-2 infection. TCRdb reprocessed the 5' RACE reads with MiXCR, giving one entry per CDR3 protein. The data hold fewer than 80,000 distinct CDR3 sequences, with 9.5% to 15% observed a single time. Sample: whole blood. Source of these receptors: an adult who was a healthcare worker with PCR-confirmed SARS-CoV-2 infection or an uninfected control (not recorded which).

This clonotype came up a few times. Here the CDR3 reads CACHRGDYTEAFF. The CDR3 region has the DNA TGTGCCTGCCACAGGGGGGATTACACTGAAGCTTTCTTT. The chain has TRBV30 and TRBJ1-1; 8 bases align to TRBD1. The J segment lost 3 bases and the V segment lost 6 bases, leaving 6 bases of the junction unmatched. From germline, CDR1 is GTSNPN and CDR2 SVGIG (reference sequence). The CDR3 has 13 residues.

The chain has TRBV28 and TRBJ1-4, with D perhaps TRBD1 (5 bases). From germline, CDR1 is MDHEN and CDR2 SYDVKM. V dropped 6 bases and J dropped 4 bases, with 6 bases sitting between them. The CDR3 extends over 12 amino acids. The CDR3 DNA reads as TGTGCCAGCAGCGGACATAATGAAAAACTGTTTTTT. Residues: CASSGHNEKLFF. The full variable domain, rest sourced from reference TRBV28 and TRBJ1-4, is DVKVTQSSRYLVKRTGEKVFLECVQDMDHENMFWYRQDPGLGLRLIYFSYDVKMKEKGDIPEGYSVSREKKERFSLILESASTNQTSMYLCASSGHNEKLFFGSGTQLSVL.

This clonotype was recorded at least ten times. The V call is TRBV19, the J call TRBJ2-7; D gene ambiguous. CDR1 is LNHDA and CDR2 is SQIVND in the germline V gene (reference sequence). This CDR3 has 14 residues. Trimming shortened V by 2 bases and J by 2 bases, and 10 bases separated the two germline ends. CDR3: CASSIQPGPYEQYF. Written as DNA, the CDR3 is TGTGCCAGTAGTATACAACCGGGCCCCTACGAGCAGTACTTC.

This clonotype occurred many times. The rearrangement joins TRBV20-1 to TRBJ1-3, with 10 bases matching TRBD1. Germline loops: CDR1 DFQATT, CDR2 SNEGSKA (reference sequence). V was pared by 6 bases and J by 2 bases, with 1 base of the junction left unmatched. CDR3 length: 13 residues. The CDR3 spells CSAGTGAGNTIYF. The CDR3 nucleotides are TGCAGTGCCGGGACAGGGGCTGGAAACACCATATATTTT.

The chain links TRBV20-1 to TRBJ1-2; 9 bases line up with TRBD1. Germline trimming cut 8 bases from V and 8 bases from J; bases unmatched to any gene: 15. CDR1 is DFQATT, CDR2 SNEGSKA, per germline (reference sequence). The CDR3 has 14 residues. The CDR3 DNA reads TGCAGTCAGACTGCGGGACAGGGATCTACCGGCTACACCTTC. Its protein product is CSQTAGQGSTGYTF.

The sample holds one count of this clonotype. This may be a read error, as it is one base from a much larger clone. J is TRBJ2-7 and V is TRBV5-1; D tentatively fits TRBD1 or TRBD2 (6 bases each). The CDR3 is 15 residues long. Germline CDR1 SGHRS, CDR2 YFSETQ. Between the trimmed V and J ends, which lost 2 bases and 2 bases, there was a span of 14 bases. The DNA of the CDR3 is TGCGCCAGCAGCTTCGGGGGCAGGGGTACCTACGAGCAGTACTTC. Residues: CASSFGGRGTYEQYF.

V is TRBV18 and J is TRBJ2-7, with no clear D. Per the germline V gene, CDR1 is KGHSH and CDR2 is LQKENI. Trimming removed 6 bases at V and 0 bases at J, with 15 bases between. This CDR3 region has 15 residues. The CDR3 loop reads CASSPLQTSSYEQYF. The CDR3 DNA is TGTGCCAGCTCTCCCCTCCAGACCAGCTCCTACGAGCAGTACTTC. Full variable domain (missing parts from reference TRBV18 and TRBJ2-7): NAGVMQNPRHLVRRRGQEARLRCSPMKGHSHVYWYRQLPEEGLKFMVYLQKENIIDESGMPKERFSAEFPKEGPSILRIQQVVRGDSAAYFCASSPLQTSSYEQYFGPGTRLTVT.

This clonotype was observed at least ten times. In DNA, the CDR3 is TGTGCCAGTAGTAGAGGGAGGGATCAGCCCCAGCATTTT. This sequence encodes CASSRGRDQPQHF. The genes are TRBV19 and TRBJ1-5; D not certain. Germline V gene sequence: CDR1 LNHDA, CDR2 SQIVND (reference sequence). V dropped 4 bases and J dropped 5 bases, with 9 bases sitting between them. The CDR3 spans 13 residues.

The V call is TRBV24-1, the J call TRBJ2-1; D perhaps matches TRBD2 (6 bases). The CDR3 totals 11 residues. CDR1 KGHDR and CDR2 SFDVKD come from the germline V gene. Trimming shortened V by 9 bases and J by 9 bases, and 11 bases separated the two germline ends. The CDR3: CATETGSEQFF. The CDR3 DNA reads as TGTGCCACCGAGACCGGGAGTGAGCAGTTCTTC.

V usage is TRBV20-1 and J usage is TRBJ1-1; TRBD1 matches at 10 bases. Germline CDR1 is DFQATT and CDR2 is SNEGSKA (reference sequence). The CDR3 is 16 residues long. The trim removed 6 bases at V and 6 bases at J, leaving 16 bases unmatched. In DNA, the CDR3 is TGCAGTGCCCAGGGGGGACAGGGGCTGTTGAGGCCTGAAGCTTTCTTT. Protein product: CSAQGGQGLLRPEAFF.

This clonotype was counted at least ten times. The gene calls are TRBV28 and TRBJ2-2; 8 nucleotides agree with TRBD1. The CDR3 extends over 15 amino acids. Germline lookup yields CDR1 MDHEN and CDR2 SYDVKM. The V segment lost 2 bases and the J segment 4 bases; nucleotides outside the gene matches: 3. The CDR3 spells CASSLNRGVTGELFF. In DNA, the CDR3 is TGTGCCAGCAGTTTAAACAGGGGGGTCACCGGGGAGCTGTTTTTT.

There are many counts of this clonotype. This sequence joins TRBV2 and TRBJ1-5; 11 bases line up with TRBD1. This CDR3 is built from 14 residues. Losses at the gene ends were 6 bases for V and 6 bases for J; bases not matched to a gene: 4. From germline, CDR1 is SNHLY and CDR2 FYNNEI. CDR3 sequence reads: CASSSGTGGQPQHF. DNA for the CDR3: TGTGCCAGCAGCTCAGGGACAGGGGGTCAGCCCCAGCATTTT.

The chain recombines TRBV5-5 with TRBJ1-1; D unclear. This CDR3 is 14 amino acids long. Germline assignment: CDR1 SGHKS and CDR2 YYEKEE (reference sequence). Trimming took off 5 bases at V and 3 bases at J, with 14 bases between the two ends. The CDR3 protein is CASSYGRGDTEAFF. In DNA, the CDR3 is TGTGCCAGCAGTTATGGACGCGGAGACACTGAAGCTTTCTTT.

As for this clonotype: A read error may explain this, as a much larger clone is one base away. The chain has TRBV28 and TRBJ2-7; D gene uncertain. V lost 1 base and J lost 9, with 7 bases in between. Germline V CDR1 and CDR2: MDHEN, SYDVKM. CDR3 size: 11 residues. The DNA of the CDR3 is TGTGCCAGCAGTTTATTCTTTGGGCAGTACTTC. Residues: CASSLFFGQYF.

V usage is TRBV24-1 and J usage is TRBJ2-1, with 7 bases matching TRBD2. CDR1 and CDR2 (germline): KGHDR, SFDVKD. With V trimmed by 0 bases and J by 6 bases, 10 bases remained unmatched. This CDR3 has 17 amino acids. CDR3 loop: CATSDLTSSGNPNEQFF. In nucleotides, the CDR3 is TGTGCCACCAGTGATTTGACCTCGAGCGGGAACCCCAATGAGCAGTTCTTC.

The chain carries TRBV21-1 and TRBJ1-2; the D segment call TRBD1 is taken from the table without a DNA check. TRBV21-1 is described as a pseudogene. CDR3 length: 14 residues. CDR3 amino acids: CASSNTGVSYGYTF. CDR3 bases: TGTGCCAGCAGCAACACAGGGGTTAGCTATGGCTACACCTTC.

This clonotype was recorded at least ten times. The J gene is TRBJ2-5, the V gene TRBV9; D is perhaps TRBD2 (6 bases). Deletions cut 7 bases from V and 4 bases from J, with 17 bases between. The CDR3 runs to 14 residues. Germline assignment: CDR1 SGDLS and CDR2 YYNGEE. CDR3 in DNA: TGTGCCAGCGGGGGGAGAGGGAGAGGAGAGACCCAGTACTTC. The encoded protein is CASGGRGRGETQYF.

This clonotype was seen just once. This chain joins TRBV7-9 and TRBJ2-1; 8 nucleotides align to TRBD2. Germline CDR1 and CDR2: SEHNR and FQNEAQ (reference sequence). Trimming took 6 bases from V and 0 from J; bases not matched to a gene: 10. There are 17 residues in the CDR3. The DNA for the CDR3 is TGTGCCAGCAGTCTACATAGCGGGAAGACCTCCTACAATGAGCAGTTCTTC. Translated: CASSLHSGKTSYNEQFF.

This clonotype was counted ten times or more. The rearrangement uses TRBV30 and TRBJ2-3; D remains ambiguous. The germline V gene has CDR1 GTSNPN and CDR2 SVGIG (reference sequence). The CDR3 has 14 amino acids. V was trimmed by 3 bases and J by 3 bases, leaving 13 bases between them. For the CDR3, the DNA is TGTGCCTGGAGCGCAGGTGGTAGGACAGATACGCAGTATTTT. This codes for CAWSAGGRTDTQYF.

This clonotype was counted ten times or more. The V gene is TRBV10-3, the J gene TRBJ2-7; weak D call: TRBD2 (6 bases). The V and J ends lost 2 bases and 2 bases respectively, with 13 bases between them. The CDR3 extends over 15 amino acids. CDR1 and CDR2 from the germline V gene are ENHRY and SYGVKD. CDR3 loop: CAISERSGYTYEQYF. The CDR3 DNA follows: TGTGCCATCAGTGAGAGGAGCGGGTATACCTACGAGCAGTACTTC.

This clonotype was recorded at least ten times. V usage is TRBV15 and J usage is TRBJ2-1; 11 nucleotides agree with TRBD2. J lost 7 bases, V lost 0 bases, and 2 bases had no gene match. This CDR3 has 15 amino acids. CDR1 and CDR2 (germline): LNHNV, YYDKDF (reference sequence). CDR3 loop: CATSRELAGANEQFF. The CDR3 DNA reads as TGTGCCACCAGCAGAGAACTAGCGGGAGCAAATGAGCAGTTCTTC.

Ten or more counts support this clonotype. The J gene is TRBJ2-3, the V gene TRBV2; D might be TRBD2 (6 bases). This CDR3 is 15 amino acids long. The germline V gene encodes CDR1 SNHLY and CDR2 FYNNEI. V was cut by 4 bases and J by 5 bases, with 16 bases left in between. The CDR3 sequence is CASSGVAMGGDTQYF. DNA of the CDR3: TGTGCCAGCAGTGGAGTAGCGATGGGAGGAGATACGCAGTATTTT. The whole variable domain, remainder taken from reference TRBV2 and TRBJ2-3, is EPEVTQTPSHQVTQMGQEVILRCVPISNHLYFYWYRQILGQKVEFLVSFYNNEISEKSEIFDDQFSVERPDGSNFTLKIRSTKLEDSAMYFCASSGVAMGGDTQYFGPGTRLTVL.

The chain joins TRBV18 to TRBJ2-5; unclear D gene. Trimming pared 5 bases from V and 2 bases from J, leaving 6 bases between. The CDR3 runs to 12 residues. Germline assignment: CDR1 KGHSH and CDR2 LQKENI. The CDR3 DNA sequence: TGTGCCAGCTCAGACTTTCAAGAGACCCAGTACTTC. Amino acids: CASSDFQETQYF.

This clonotype has at least ten counts. This sequence may be a read error, since a much larger clone differs from it by one base. The chain is built from TRBV7-9 and TRBJ2-2; D possibly corresponds to TRBD2 (5 bases). Germline CDR1 reads SEHNR; CDR2 reads FQNEAQ (reference sequence). There are 16 residues in the CDR3. Trimming stripped 5 bases from V and 5 bases from J, with 18 bases between. The CDR3 DNA reads as TGTGCCAGCAGCCCCAGACTCGCGGGCGTGACCGGGGAGCTGTTTTTT. This encodes CASSPRLAGVTGELFF.

This clonotype was picked up many times. The chain is built from TRBV12-3 or TRBV12-4 and TRBJ2-1; a possible D gene is TRBD2 (6 bases). Between the trimmed V and J ends, which lost 6 bases and 7 bases, there was a span of 13 bases. This CDR3 comprises 13 residues. In DNA form, the CDR3 reads TGTGCCAGCAGCCGACTAGAGAGGAATGAGCAGTTCTTC. Translation gives CASSRLERNEQFF.

This clonotype was picked up a small number of times. The V gene is TRBV7-3, the J gene TRBJ2-6; a possible D gene is TRBD1 (6 bases). CDR1 SGHTA and CDR2 FQGTGA come from the germline V gene. Trimming pared 5 bases from V and 0 bases from J, leaving 17 bases between. This CDR3 has 18 residues. This CDR3 reads CASSPKGHIHSGANVLTF. The CDR3 DNA reads as TGTGCCAGCAGCCCGAAGGGACACATACACTCTGGGGCCAACGTCCTGACTTTC.

This clonotype has a count of ten or more. V usage is TRBV24-1 and J usage is TRBJ1-4, with 10 bases aligning to TRBD1. The CDR3 has 16 residues. The V gene end was trimmed by 4 bases and the J gene end by 4 bases; junction bases not matched to a gene: 5. Germline V gives CDR1 KGHDR, CDR2 SFDVKD. CDR3 in amino acids: CATSDGGQGYNEKLFF. As DNA, the CDR3 is TGTGCCACCAGTGACGGGGGACAGGGGTATAATGAAAAACTGTTTTTT.

This clonotype has just a few counts. The J gene is TRBJ2-7, the V gene TRBV11-2; unclear D gene. The germline V and J ends were trimmed by 3 bases and 2 bases, with 8 bases remaining between them. Germline V gene sequence: CDR1 SGHAT, CDR2 FQNNGV. The CDR3 has 13 amino acids. CDR3 sequence: CASSFTDTYEQYF. The CDR3 DNA is TGTGCCAGCAGCTTCACAGACACCTACGAGCAGTACTTC.

The chain is built from TRBV12-3 or TRBV12-4 and TRBJ2-3; the D is unclear. The CDR3 totals 12 residues. V was shortened by 9 bases and J by 3 bases, with 10 bases between the two germline ends. The CDR3: CASRPGTDTQYF. In DNA form, the CDR3 reads TGTGCCAGTCGGCCTGGGACAGATACGCAGTATTTT.

This clonotype was picked up many times. This chain uses TRBV7-9 with TRBJ2-3, with D possibly matching TRBD1 (5 bases). The V end was cut by 7 bases, the J end by 9 bases, with 26 bases between. The CDR3 extends over 16 amino acids. CDR1 and CDR2 (germline): SEHNR, FQNEAQ (reference sequence). This CDR3 is CASTPTRRSSQETQYF. The CDR3 DNA sequence: TGTGCCAGCACCCCAACCCGCAGGTCATCACAGGAGACGCAGTATTTT.

This clonotype was counted between two and nine times. The V gene is TRBV5-5, the J gene TRBJ2-3, with 7 bases identical to TRBD2. CDR1 and CDR2 (germline): SGHKS, YYEKEE (reference sequence). The CDR3 runs to 15 residues. The V gene end was trimmed by 3 bases and the J gene end by 4 bases; junction bases not matched to a gene: 8. As DNA, the CDR3 is TGTGCCAGCAGCTCACTAGCGATCTCCGCAGATACGCAGTATTTT. Translating it yields CASSSLAISADTQYF.

This clonotype was found many times. This rearrangement joins TRBV3-1 to TRBJ2-7; D may match TRBD1 or TRBD2 (5 bases each). The CDR3 totals 15 residues. Trimming pared 2 bases from V and 3 bases from J, leaving 14 bases between. Germline CDR1 reads LGHDT; CDR2 reads YNNKEL (reference sequence). The CDR3 DNA sequence: TGTGCCAGCAGCCAAACCCGGGACGGGTACTACGAGCAGTACTTC. It encodes CASSQTRDGYYEQYF.